These T cell receptor beta chains were read from a single sample in a study of T-cell reconstitution after alpha-beta-depleted transplantation in children. MiXCR, run by TCRdb on the PCR reads, gives a single entry per CDR3 protein. The table has 350,000 to 450,000 distinct CDR3 sequences, less than 15% seen once; the top ten hold approximately 4.3%. Material: PBMCs, obtained from the stem cell graft. The receptors were sampled from a human donor who donated a stem cell graft to a child with Fanconi anemia. Both conserved end residues are part of each CDR3. The order of the fields is D gene, clone size, J gene, V gene, CDR3 protein, CDR3 DNA. The D gene is left open where the match is weak. Part of the rows lack a size; the others show once, few, many or a class for expanded clones.

D: -; size: few; J: TRBJ2-4; V: TRBV12-3/TRBV12-4; CDR3: CASSLLGVNIQYF; DNA: TGTGCCAGCAGTTTATTAGGGGTGAACATTCAGTACTTC
D: TRBD2; size: -; J: TRBJ2-3; V: TRBV9; CDR3: CASSAPPDGGAPDTQYF; DNA: TGTGCCAGCAGCGCGCCCCCCGACGGGGGGGCCCCAGATACGCAGTATTTT
D: -; size: few; J: TRBJ2-6; V: TRBV6-5; CDR3: CASSSPDSGANVLTF; DNA: TGTGCCAGCAGTTCACCGGACTCTGGGGCCAACGTCCTGACTTTC
D: TRBD1; size: -; J: TRBJ2-4; V: TRBV28; CDR3: CASSSDRENIQYF; DNA: TGTGCCAGCAGTTCCGACAGGGAAAACATTCAGTACTTC
D: TRBD1; size: many; J: TRBJ1-1; V: TRBV29-1; CDR3: CSVESGTGAAFF; DNA: TGCAGCGTTGAATCCGGGACAGGGGCAGCTTTCTTT
D: -; size: few; J: TRBJ1-1; V: TRBV6-1; CDR3: CASRRQPRREAFF; DNA: TGTGCCAGCAGGCGACAACCTAGACGGGAAGCTTTCTTT
D: -; size: many; J: TRBJ2-2; V: TRBV6-4; CDR3: CASSDSVTFNTGELFF; DNA: TGTGCCAGCAGTGACTCCGTTACCTTCAACACCGGGGAGCTGTTTTTT
D: -; size: many; J: TRBJ2-3; V: TRBV20-1; CDR3: CSASGPQSADTQYF; DNA: TGCAGTGCCTCGGGTCCCCAGAGCGCAGATACGCAGTATTTT
D: -; size: few; J: TRBJ2-3; V: TRBV20-1; CDR3: CSASVFAEGTDTQYF; DNA: TGCAGTGCTAGTGTATTCGCGGAGGGTACAGATACGCAGTATTTT
D: -; size: -; J: TRBJ1-5; V: TRBV12-3/TRBV12-4; CDR3: CASTPGPAHNQPQHF; DNA: TGTGCCAGCACGCCAGGTCCTGCCCATAATCAGCCCCAGCATTTT
D: TRBD2; size: -; J: TRBJ2-1; V: TRBV11-1; CDR3: CASNTGLAFGEQFF; DNA: TGTGCCAGCAACACGGGACTAGCATTCGGTGAGCAGTTCTTC
D: -; size: -; J: TRBJ2-7; V: TRBV30; CDR3: CAWGWGQRGYYEQYF; DNA: TGTGCCTGGGGCTGGGGGCAGAGGGGTTACTACGAGCAGTACTTC
D: TRBD2; size: few; J: TRBJ2-5; V: TRBV20-1; CDR3: CSAPWQRGQETQYF; DNA: TGCAGTGCCCCATGGCAGCGGGGGCAAGAGACCCAGTACTTC
D: -; size: -; J: TRBJ1-1; V: TRBV25-1; CDR3: CASSEAGQIEAFF; DNA: TGTGCCAGCAGTGAAGCTGGACAGATTGAAGCTTTCTTT
D: -; size: -; J: TRBJ2-3; V: TRBV7-2; CDR3: CASSFSGPSTDTQYF; DNA: TGTGCCAGCAGCTTCAGCGGACCGAGCACAGATACGCAGTATTTT
D: TRBD2; size: few; J: TRBJ2-7; V: TRBV4-2; CDR3: CASSQEGLDGGAYEQYF; DNA: TGTGCCAGCAGCCAAGAGGGGTTGGACGGGGGGGCCTACGAGCAGTACTTC
D: -; size: many; J: TRBJ2-3; V: TRBV9; CDR3: CASSVAAITDTQYF; DNA: TGTGCCAGCAGCGTAGCCGCTATCACAGATACGCAGTATTTT
D: -; size: few; J: TRBJ1-1; V: TRBV6-5; CDR3: CASSYEGGHTEAFF; DNA: TGTGCCAGCAGTTACGAAGGGGGGCACACTGAAGCTTTCTTT
D: -; size: -; J: TRBJ2-5; V: TRBV18; CDR3: CASSPVGPPLETQYF; DNA: TGTGCCAGCTCACCGGTAGGACCTCCTTTGGAGACCCAGTACTTC
D: TRBD1; size: many; J: TRBJ1-5; V: TRBV6-2/TRBV6-3; CDR3: CASSRRPTGSEQPQHF; DNA: TGTGCCAGCAGTCGGAGACCGACAGGGTCAGAACAGCCCCAGCATTTT
D: -; size: -; J: TRBJ2-1; V: TRBV7-2; CDR3: CASSFKRQDYNEQFF; DNA: TGTGCCAGCAGCTTCAAAAGACAGGACTACAATGAGCAGTTCTTC
D: -; size: few; J: TRBJ1-1; V: TRBV5-1; CDR3: CASSSAGPSAGEAFF; DNA: TGCGCCAGCAGCTCGGCTGGGCCTTCCGCCGGGGAAGCTTTCTTT
D: -; size: -; J: TRBJ1-5; V: TRBV20-1; CDR3: CSASWENQPQHF; DNA: TGCAGTGCTAGTTGGGAGAATCAGCCCCAGCATTTT
D: -; size: few; J: TRBJ2-2; V: TRBV6-2/TRBV6-3; CDR3: CASSEGSTSLVGELFF; DNA: TGTGCCAGCAGCGAGGGCTCTACTTCCCTCGTCGGGGAGCTGTTTTTT
D: TRBD1; size: few; J: TRBJ1-1; V: TRBV5-1; CDR3: CASSLGQVGLEAFF; DNA: TGCGCCAGCAGCCTAGGACAGGTGGGGCTAGAAGCTTTCTTT
D: -; size: -; J: TRBJ2-2; V: TRBV7-6; CDR3: CASSLESAGANTGELFF; DNA: TGTGCCAGCAGCTTAGAATCGGCAGGGGCGAACACCGGGGAGCTGTTTTTT
D: -; size: -; J: TRBJ1-5; V: TRBV2; CDR3: CASGEAPRRPQHF; DNA: TGTGCCAGCGGAGAGGCGCCTCGGAGGCCCCAGCATTTT
D: TRBD2; size: -; J: TRBJ2-3; V: TRBV27; CDR3: CASSPRGGWGTDTQYF; DNA: TGTGCCAGCAGTCCCCGGGGGGGGTGGGGCACAGATACGCAGTATTTT
D: -; size: few; J: TRBJ1-1; V: TRBV7-8; CDR3: CASSPILIGMNTEAFF; DNA: TGTGCCAGCAGCCCCATACTGATAGGCATGAACACTGAAGCTTTCTTT
D: -; size: few; J: TRBJ2-5; V: TRBV5-6; CDR3: CASSSHPTKETQYF; DNA: TGTGCCAGCAGCTCACACCCTACAAAGGAGACCCAGTACTTC
D: TRBD2; size: -; J: TRBJ2-7; V: TRBV7-8; CDR3: CASIPAGAISHEQYF; DNA: TGTGCCAGCATCCCAGCGGGGGCCATCTCCCACGAGCAGTACTTC
D: -; size: -; J: TRBJ2-5; V: TRBV27; CDR3: CASRRGQQPRETQYF; DNA: TGTGCCAGCAGAAGAGGACAGCAGCCGAGAGAGACCCAGTACTTC
D: TRBD2; size: many; J: TRBJ2-5; V: TRBV20-1; CDR3: CSAAGEYQETQYF; DNA: TGCAGTGCTGCGGGGGAGTACCAAGAGACCCAGTACTTC
D: -; size: few; J: TRBJ2-2; V: TRBV9; CDR3: CASSVGFTGELFF; DNA: TGTGCCAGCAGCGTGGGTTTCACCGGGGAGCTGTTTTTT
D: -; size: many; J: TRBJ2-1; V: TRBV12-3/TRBV12-4; CDR3: CASSLGTTRYNEQFF; DNA: TGTGCCAGCAGTTTGGGGACCACACGGTACAATGAGCAGTTCTTC
D: -; size: -; J: TRBJ2-1; V: TRBV10-3; CDR3: CAISVDSTYNEQFF; DNA: TGTGCCATCAGTGTGGACAGCACCTACAATGAGCAGTTCTTC